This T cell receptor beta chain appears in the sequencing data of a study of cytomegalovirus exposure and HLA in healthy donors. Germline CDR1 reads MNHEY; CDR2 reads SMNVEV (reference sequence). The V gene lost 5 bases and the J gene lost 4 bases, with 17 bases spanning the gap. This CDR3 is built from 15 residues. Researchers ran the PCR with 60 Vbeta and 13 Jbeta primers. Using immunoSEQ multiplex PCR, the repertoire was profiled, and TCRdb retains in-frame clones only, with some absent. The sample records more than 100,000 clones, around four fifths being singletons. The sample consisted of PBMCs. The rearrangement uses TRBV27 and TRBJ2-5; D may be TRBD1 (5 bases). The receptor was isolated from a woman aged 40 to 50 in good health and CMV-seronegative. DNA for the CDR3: TGTGCCAGCAGTCTGGTAGGACACCAAGGAGAGACCCAGTACTTC. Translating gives CASSLVGHQGETQYF.